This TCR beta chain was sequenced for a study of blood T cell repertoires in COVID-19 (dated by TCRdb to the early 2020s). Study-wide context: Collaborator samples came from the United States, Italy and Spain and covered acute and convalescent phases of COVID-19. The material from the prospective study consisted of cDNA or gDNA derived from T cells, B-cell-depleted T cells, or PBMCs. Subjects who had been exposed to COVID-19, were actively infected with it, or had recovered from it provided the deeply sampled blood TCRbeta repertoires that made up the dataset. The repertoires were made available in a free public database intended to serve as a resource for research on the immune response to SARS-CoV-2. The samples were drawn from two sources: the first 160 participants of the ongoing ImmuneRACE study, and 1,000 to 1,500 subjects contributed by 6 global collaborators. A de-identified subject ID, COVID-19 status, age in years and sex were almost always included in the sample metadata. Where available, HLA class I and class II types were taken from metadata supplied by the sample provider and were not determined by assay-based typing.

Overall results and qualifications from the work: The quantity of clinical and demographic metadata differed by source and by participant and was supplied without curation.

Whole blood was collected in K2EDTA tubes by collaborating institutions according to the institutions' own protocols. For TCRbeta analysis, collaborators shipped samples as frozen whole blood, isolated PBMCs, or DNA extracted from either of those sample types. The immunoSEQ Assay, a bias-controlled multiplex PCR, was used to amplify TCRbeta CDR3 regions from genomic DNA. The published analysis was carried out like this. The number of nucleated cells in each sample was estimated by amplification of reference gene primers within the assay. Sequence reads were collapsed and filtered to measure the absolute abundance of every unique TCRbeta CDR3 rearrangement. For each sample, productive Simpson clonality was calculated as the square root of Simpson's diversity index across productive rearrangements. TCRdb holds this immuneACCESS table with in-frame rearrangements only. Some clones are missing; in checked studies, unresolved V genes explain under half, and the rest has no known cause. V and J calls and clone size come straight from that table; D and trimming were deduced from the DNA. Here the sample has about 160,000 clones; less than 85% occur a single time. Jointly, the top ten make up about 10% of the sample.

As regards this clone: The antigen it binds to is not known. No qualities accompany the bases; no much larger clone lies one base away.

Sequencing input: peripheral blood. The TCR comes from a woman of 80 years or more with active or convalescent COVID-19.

The CDR3 reads CASSQPLTSEGTDTQYF. The bases read TGTGCCAGCAGCCAACCTTTGACTAGCGAAGGTACAGATACGCAGTATTTT. The V and J segments used are TRBV3-1 (or the pseudogene TRBV3-2) and TRBJ2-3; 8 bases in the middle match TRBD2. Taken from cysteine to phenylalanine, the CDR3 has 17 residues. The DNA shown is the 51-base CDR3, in frame from base 1. The CDR1 and CDR2 encoded by the germline V gene (reference sequence) are LGHDT and YNNKEL. V is cut back by 2 bases and J by 3 bases, with 10 bases in the junction unmatched.